This T cell receptor (beta chain) comes out of a study of blood T cell repertoires in COVID-19. Study details: The study drew acute and convalescent COVID-19 samples from the United States, Italy and Spain. PBMCs, B-cell-depleted T cells, or T cells provided the cDNA or gDNA that made up the material.

Original data processing: How many nucleated cells were present was estimated from reference gene primer amplification. The method was immunoSEQ multiplex PCR; TCRdb's version includes in-frame clones alone and lacks a portion of them. That table supplies the V and J calls and clone size; D and trimming were determined from the DNA. The data contain 160,000 or so clones, about 81% of them singletons. The CDR3 spans 12 residues. The J segment lost 10 bases and the V segment lost 4 bases, leaving 4 bases of the junction unmatched. Germline assignment: CDR1 SGHDT and CDR2 YYEEEE. V and J are TRBV5-6 and TRBJ1-5; TRBD1 agrees at 8 bases. The receptor comes from a woman of 80 years or more with acute or convalescent COVID-19. The specimen sequenced was peripheral blood. CDR3 region: CASSPGTGPQHF. CDR3 bases: TGTGCCAGCAGCCCAGGGACAGGCCCCCAGCATTTT.